This T cell receptor (beta chain) was found in a study of T-cell reconstitution after alpha-beta-depleted transplantation in children. General study results and limits: A year had passed since transplant, and T-cell counts and diversity by then came mostly from newly produced T cells.

Germline V gives CDR1 ENHRY, CDR2 SYGVKD. The CDR3 sequence is 13 residues long. The V end was cut by 6 bases, the J end by 2 bases, with 7 bases between. Unique molecular identifiers were incorporated when the TCRbeta library was constructed. TCRdb re-analysed the PCR reads in MiXCR, keeping a single row per CDR3 protein. The sample has 900,000 or so distinct CDR3 sequences; roughly 15% are singletons. Details on this clonotype: Its target is unknown.

The chain employs TRBV10-3 and TRBJ1-4; maybe TRBD1 (6 bases). The sequenced sample was PBMCs, mostly from graft donor cells, obtained 360 days after TCRalphabeta/CD19-depleted stem cell transplant. This clonotype was sampled from a male patient under 18 who had a stem cell transplant for acute lymphoblastic leukemia, so the T cells may come from the graft donor. This chain's CDR3 is CAISGQTNEKLFF. Written as DNA, the CDR3 is TGTGCCATCAGCGGACAGACTAATGAAAAACTGTTTTTT.